A single TCR beta chain is shown here with its context. No cognate antigen has been identified for it. The record has no base qualities; no much larger clone is one base away. Enrolling through a virtual design, the prospective study's participants ranged in age from roughly 18 to 90 years and lived across some 22 United States geographic areas. In the prospective study, cohorts were assigned on the basis of participant-reported clinical history obtained from a screening survey and a study questionnaire. In the prospective study, whole blood, serum and a nasopharyngeal or oropharyngeal swab were collected from each participant by mobile phlebotomists. Over a roughly two-month period, participants in the prospective study had the option of providing additional blood draws and questionnaires. Before DNA extraction, blood samples from the prospective study were shipped at room temperature or frozen.

The sample comes from a study of blood T cell repertoires in COVID-19 (TCRdb year 2020). At the level of the whole study: Collaborator samples came from the United States, Italy and Spain and covered acute and convalescent phases of COVID-19. The prospective study material was composed of cDNA or gDNA derived from T cells, B-cell-depleted T cells, or PBMCs. Deeply sampled blood TCRbeta repertoires from subjects exposed to, actively infected with, or recovered from COVID-19 were included in the dataset. The repertoires were released in a freely available public database intended as a resource for research on the immune response to SARS-CoV-2. Samples were obtained from the ongoing ImmuneRACE study (first 160 participants) and from over 1,000 subjects provided by 6 global collaborators. A de-identified subject ID, COVID-19 status, age in years and sex were almost always included in the sample metadata. Where available, HLA class I and class II types were taken from metadata supplied by the sample provider and were not determined by assay-based typing. Broad study findings and their caveats: The quantity of clinical and demographic metadata differed by source and by participant and was supplied without curation.

TCRbeta CDR3 regions were amplified from genomic DNA using the immunoSEQ Assay, a bias-controlled multiplex PCR. Per the source publication's procedure: The number of nucleated cells in each sample was estimated from the amplification of reference gene primers within the assay. To quantify the absolute abundance of each unique TCRbeta CDR3 rearrangement, sequence reads were collapsed and filtered. For each sample, productive Simpson clonality was calculated as the square root of Simpson's diversity index over productive rearrangements. TCRdb retrieved this table from immuneACCESS and kept in-frame rearrangements only. Not all clones are present; in checked studies, unresolved V genes account for under half, and no reason is known for the remainder. The V and J calls and the clone size are those of that table, but D and trimming were determined from the DNA. This sample lists approximately 190,000 clones; about 80% were detected once. The top ten clones comprise under 6.5% of the sample.

At the junction V is shortened by 10 bases and J by 1 base; bases outside the gene matches: 15. The CDR3, cysteine through phenylalanine, is 17 amino acids long. Here the CDR3 DNA is all that survives: 51 bases in frame from base 1. The germline V gene (reference sequence) yields LNHDA for CDR1 and SQIVND for CDR2. The sequencing sample was made of PBMCs or T cells enriched from blood (not recorded which). The origin of this receptor is an older woman with acute COVID-19. The receptor chain draws on TRBV19 and TRBJ1-2; a stretch of 10 junction bases matches TRBD1. The DNA sequence is TGTGCCACCGCCCCACCCGGGACAGGGGCCGGTAACTATGGCTACACCTTC. It encodes CATAPPGTGAGNYGYTF. Reference TRBV19 and TRBJ1-2 genes cover what lies past the CDR3, so the full variable domain is DGGITQSPKYLFRKEGQNVTLSCEQNLNHDAMYWYRQDPGQGLRLIYYSQIVNDFQKGDIAEGYSVSREKKESFPLTVTSAQKNPTAFYLCATAPPGTGAGNYGYTFGSGTRLTVV.